The T cell receptor (beta chain) described here comes from a study of lung T cells in sarcoidosis with Löfgren's syndrome. This clonotype is labeled medium-sized (0.01 to 0.1%). TCRdb called the reads again in MiXCR, with one record for every CDR3 protein. This sample carries around 1,100 distinct CDR3 sequences, roughly 23% of them seen once, and the ten largest clones take approximately 15%. Germline V CDR1 and CDR2: MGHRA, YSYEKL. This CDR3 is built from 16 residues. V shed 3 bases and J 5 bases; nucleotides not matched to a gene: 8. V gene TRBV4-1 combines with J gene TRBJ1-5; TRBD1 agrees at 9 bases. Source material: CD4+ T cells from PBMCs. The receptor was isolated from a human donor with sarcoidosis (Löfgren's syndrome or another form), or a control subject (not recorded which). CDR3 loop: CASSQAGTGYDQPQHF. In nucleotides, the CDR3 is TGCGCCAGCAGCCAGGCCGGGACAGGGTACGATCAGCCCCAGCATTTT.